This T cell receptor beta chain was recovered during a study of blood T cells in healthy people across ages (dated by TCRdb to between 2014 and 2017). As for the study more broadly: In model experiments, template switching captured roughly one uniquely barcoded TCR beta cDNA molecule for every two T cells. Donors were grouped into four age groups: young (average roughly 15 years), middle-aged (39), aged (approximately 58) and long-lived (approximately 82). The study measured age-related changes in TCR beta repertoire diversity using deep sequencing normalized with unique cDNA molecular identifiers. Two additional independent replicas of 1 million unique cDNA reads from the same blood draw were analyzed for two donors (one aged 18 to 30 and one aged 80 or older). To avoid experimental bias, donors of different ages were distributed randomly across sequencing lanes.

Library preparation used 5' RACE. TCRdb names Illumina HiSeq 2500 as the instrument used. The second PCR ran for roughly 7 to 12 cycles and used a J-beta primer mix along with a sample-barcoded 5' primer. A template-switch 5' adaptor carrying 12 random nucleotides introduced a unique molecular identifier onto each TCR beta cDNA molecule. Each sample yielded at least 3 million CDR3-containing paired-end reads. All of the RNA was converted into first-strand cDNA using the Mint cDNA synthesis kit, with a TRBC-specific oligonucleotide serving as the primer. All cDNA was treated with uracil-DNA glycosylase and then went through a first 18-cycle PCR with the universal primers M1SS and BC2_uni_R. From the authors' description of their analysis: For normalization, 1 million high-quality reads were randomly selected from each sample, with every read carrying a distinct molecular identifier. Instead of being binned into consensus sequences, reads with shared molecular identifiers were discarded. CDR3 identification, clonotype clustering and error correction used MiTCR with a Q25 quality threshold and the strictest error-elimination algorithm. Lower-bound total TCR beta diversity was estimated with a nonparametric unseen species model using Euler transformation. TCRdb reworked the public reads: Q25 trimming with fastp, MiXCR clone assembly, productive beta chains retained. Every distinct CDR3 protein forms one entry, paired with its most common genes and DNA. TCRdb, rather than the study authors, made the V and J calls. The table for this sample lists approximately 940,000 distinct CDR3 sequences; approximately 49% of them were counted only once. Over 10% of the sample lies in the top ten.

This clonotype has only a few counts. Its antigen has not been determined. No much larger clone is present one base from it, and per-base qualities are unavailable. The donors were 40 or so Caucasian individuals from Russia, aged about 6 to 95 years, who were systemically healthy. Roughly 11 milliliters of peripheral blood were drawn from each donor into EDTA-treated Vacutainer tubes. PBMCs were isolated by Ficoll-Paque density-gradient centrifugation, with at least 7 million obtained per sample. Trizol reagent was used to extract total RNA from PBMCs, with at least 6 micrograms per sample. For every donor, an aliquot of PBMCs went through flow cytometry to measure the percentages of naive CD45RAhigh/CD27high T cells. What the research found in general, with its limitations: Conclusive comparison of naive and antigen-experienced compartments was prevented by the profiling of bulk unsorted PBMCs. The CMV infection status of donors was not known, potentially confounding age-related changes in expanded clonotypes. The long-lived group showed more naive CD4+ T cells, fewer expanded clones and increased TCR diversity than the aged group, suggesting age selection. As age increased, observed TCR beta diversity per million T cells dropped in a roughly linear way, and a significant reduction was already evident by age 40. Estimates of total diversity based on one million sequenced T cells were considered lower bounds and underestimates. There was a strong correlation between observed TCR beta diversity and the percentage of naive T cells measured by flow cytometry.

The clonotype originates from a man younger than 45 in good health. Sequenced input: blood.

The CDR3 loop reads CASSQDLQYNEQFF. The nucleotide sequence is given as TGCGCCAGCAGCCAAGATCTACAGTACAATGAGCAGTTCTTC. The chain couples TRBV4-1 to TRBJ2-1; the D gene is unclear. Its CDR3 holds 14 amino acids, cysteine through phenylalanine. The retained sequence is limited to the CDR3, 42 bases, with the frame set at the first base. According to the germline V gene, CDR1 reads MGHRA and CDR2 reads YSYEKL. V sheds 0 bases and J sheds 4 bases, leaving 7 bases between their ends.